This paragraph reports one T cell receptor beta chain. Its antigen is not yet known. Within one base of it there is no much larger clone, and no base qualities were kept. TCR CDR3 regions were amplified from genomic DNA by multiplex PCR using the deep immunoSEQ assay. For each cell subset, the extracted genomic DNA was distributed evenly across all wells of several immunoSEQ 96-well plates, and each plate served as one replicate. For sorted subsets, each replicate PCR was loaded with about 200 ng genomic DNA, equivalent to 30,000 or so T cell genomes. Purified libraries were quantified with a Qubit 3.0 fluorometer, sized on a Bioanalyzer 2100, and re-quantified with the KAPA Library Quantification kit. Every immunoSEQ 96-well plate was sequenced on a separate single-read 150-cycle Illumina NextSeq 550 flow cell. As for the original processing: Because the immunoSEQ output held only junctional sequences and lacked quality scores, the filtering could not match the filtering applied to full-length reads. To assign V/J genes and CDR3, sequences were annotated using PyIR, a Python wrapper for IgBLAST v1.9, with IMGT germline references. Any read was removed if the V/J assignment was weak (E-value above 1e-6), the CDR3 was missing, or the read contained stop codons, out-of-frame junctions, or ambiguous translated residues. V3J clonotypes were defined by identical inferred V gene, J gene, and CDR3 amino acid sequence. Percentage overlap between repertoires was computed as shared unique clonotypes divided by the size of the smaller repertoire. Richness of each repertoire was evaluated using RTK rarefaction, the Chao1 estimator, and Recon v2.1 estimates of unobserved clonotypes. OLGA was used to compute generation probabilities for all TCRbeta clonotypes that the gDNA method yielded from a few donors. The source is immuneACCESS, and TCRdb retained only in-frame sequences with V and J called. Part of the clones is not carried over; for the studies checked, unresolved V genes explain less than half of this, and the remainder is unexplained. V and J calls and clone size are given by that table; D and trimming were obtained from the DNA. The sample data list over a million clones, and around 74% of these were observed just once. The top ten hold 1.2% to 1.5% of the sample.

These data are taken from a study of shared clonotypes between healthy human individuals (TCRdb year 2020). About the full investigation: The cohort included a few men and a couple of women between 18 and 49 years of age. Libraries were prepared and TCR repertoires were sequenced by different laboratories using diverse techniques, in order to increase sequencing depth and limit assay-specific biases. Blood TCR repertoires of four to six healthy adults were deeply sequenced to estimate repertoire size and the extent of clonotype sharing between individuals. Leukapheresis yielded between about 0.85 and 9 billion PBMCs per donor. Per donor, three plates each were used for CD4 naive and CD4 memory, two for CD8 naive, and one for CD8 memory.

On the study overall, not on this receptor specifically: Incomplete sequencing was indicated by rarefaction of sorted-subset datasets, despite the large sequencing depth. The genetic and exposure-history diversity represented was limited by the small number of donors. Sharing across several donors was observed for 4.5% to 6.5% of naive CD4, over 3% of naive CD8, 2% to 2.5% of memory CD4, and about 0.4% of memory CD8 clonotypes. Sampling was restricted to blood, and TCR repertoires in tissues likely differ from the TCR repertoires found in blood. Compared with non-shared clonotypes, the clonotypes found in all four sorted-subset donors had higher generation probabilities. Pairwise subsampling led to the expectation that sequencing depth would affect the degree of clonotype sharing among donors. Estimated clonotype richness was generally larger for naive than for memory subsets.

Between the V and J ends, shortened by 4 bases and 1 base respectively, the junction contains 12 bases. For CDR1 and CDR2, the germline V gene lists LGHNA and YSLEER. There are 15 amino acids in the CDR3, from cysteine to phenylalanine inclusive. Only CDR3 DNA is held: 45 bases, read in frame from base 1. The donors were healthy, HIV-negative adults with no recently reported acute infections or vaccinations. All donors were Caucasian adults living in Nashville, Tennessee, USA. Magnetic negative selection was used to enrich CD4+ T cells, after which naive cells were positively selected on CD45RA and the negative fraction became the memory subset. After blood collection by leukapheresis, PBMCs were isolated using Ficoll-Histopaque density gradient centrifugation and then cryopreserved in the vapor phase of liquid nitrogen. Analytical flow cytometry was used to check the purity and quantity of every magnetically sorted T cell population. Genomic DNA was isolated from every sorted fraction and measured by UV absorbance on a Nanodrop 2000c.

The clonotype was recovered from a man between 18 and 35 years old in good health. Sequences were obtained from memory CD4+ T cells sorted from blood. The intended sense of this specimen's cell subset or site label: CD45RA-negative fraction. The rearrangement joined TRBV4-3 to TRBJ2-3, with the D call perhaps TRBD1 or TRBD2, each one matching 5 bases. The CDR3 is CASSPRGRGTDTQYF. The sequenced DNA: TGCGCCAGCAGCCCCCGGGGCAGGGGCACAGATACGCAGTATTTT.